This is a list of T cell receptor beta chains from one sample in a study of identifying expanded T cells in peripheral blood. Generated by immunoSEQ multiplex PCR, the TCRdb table keeps only in-frame clones and is missing some. The repertoire holds about 82,000 clones, with roughly 89% as singletons. The material sequenced was blood. These receptors originate from a person aged 18-70 years in good health. Both conserved end residues are part of each CDR3.

v_call: TRBV5-1
j_call: TRBJ1-1
cdr3_aa: CASTSDPIAEAFF

v_call: TRBV29-1
j_call: TRBJ1-3
cdr3_aa: CSVTHRAGNTIYF

v_call: TRBV4-3
j_call: TRBJ2-3
cdr3_aa: CASSQGSGIATDTQYF

v_call: TRBV18
j_call: TRBJ2-1
cdr3_aa: CASSLLSGSSYNEQFF

v_call: TRBV5-1
j_call: TRBJ1-5
cdr3_aa: CASSLGNNQPQHF

v_call: TRBV7-3
j_call: TRBJ2-7
cdr3_aa: CASSLYHQGDPAEQYF

v_call: TRBV7-3
j_call: TRBJ1-5
cdr3_aa: CASSLTGRGRGQPQHF

v_call: TRBV7-2
j_call: TRBJ1-6
cdr3_aa: CASSLPTSRGVILHF

v_call: TRBV5-1
j_call: TRBJ2-3
cdr3_aa: CASSLRLGTDTQYF

v_call: TRBV6-1
j_call: TRBJ1-1
cdr3_aa: CASSETGNTEAFF

v_call: TRBV9
j_call: TRBJ2-3
cdr3_aa: CASSLSLGADTQYF

v_call: TRBV30
j_call: TRBJ1-2
cdr3_aa: CAWSSFLNYGYTF

v_call: TRBV5-1
j_call: TRBJ1-3
cdr3_aa: CASHDSGNTIYF

v_call: TRBV30
j_call: TRBJ1-1
cdr3_aa: CAWSVQVNTEAFF

v_call: TRBV6-4
j_call: TRBJ2-1
cdr3_aa: CASSDSDGTTSYNEQFF

v_call: TRBV30
j_call: TRBJ2-2
cdr3_aa: CAWSTTGKGTGELFF